This T cell receptor beta chain was retrieved from a study of control samples from healthy donors and cancer patients. This table comes from immunoSEQ multiplex PCR, and its TCRdb copy is limited to in-frame clones, with some not included. Seen here are about 110,000 clones, about 89% observed once, and the top ten hold less than 9%. The sequence came from a young woman in good health. What was sequenced was blood.

CDR3 nucleotides: TGTGCCAGCGCTTCGGACAGAATCGATACGCAGTATTTT. Its translation: CASASDRIDTQYF. The genes are TRBV18 and TRBJ2-3; a possible D gene is TRBD1 (6 bases). There are 13 residues in the CDR3. Trimming cost V 8 bases and J 6 bases, with 15 bases left between them. Germline CDR1 KGHSH, CDR2 LQKENI. The full variable domain, in which reference TRBV18 and TRBJ2-3 provide the parts outside the CDR3, is NAGVMQNPRHLVRRRGQEARLRCSPMKGHSHVYWYRQLPEEGLKFMVYLQKENIIDESGMPKERFSAEFPKEGPSILRIQQVVRGDSAAYFCASASDRIDTQYFGPGTRLTVL.